The TCR beta chain described here comes from a study of blood T cells in healthy people across ages. This clonotype has a handful of counts. The germline gives CDR1 SGDLS, CDR2 YYNGEE. V trimming: 3 bases; J trimming: 2 bases; junction bases outside the gene matches: 6. There are 16 residues in the CDR3. Together with a sample-barcoded 5' primer, a J-beta primer mix was included in a second PCR lasting roughly 6 to 12 cycles. TCRdb ran MiXCR on the 5' RACE reads and lists one entry per CDR3 protein. The sample contains 650,000 to 800,000 distinct CDR3 sequences, roughly 44% of which appear only once. Isolating PBMCs gave at least 6.5 million of these cells per sample.

The chain combines TRBV9 with TRBJ2-1; 9 bases map to TRBD1. The material sequenced was blood. The clonotype originates from a man in his sixties in good health. The chain's CDR3 is CASSGGTGMAYNEQFF. The DNA for the CDR3 is TGTGCCAGCAGCGGAGGGACAGGGATGGCCTACAATGAGCAGTTCTTC.